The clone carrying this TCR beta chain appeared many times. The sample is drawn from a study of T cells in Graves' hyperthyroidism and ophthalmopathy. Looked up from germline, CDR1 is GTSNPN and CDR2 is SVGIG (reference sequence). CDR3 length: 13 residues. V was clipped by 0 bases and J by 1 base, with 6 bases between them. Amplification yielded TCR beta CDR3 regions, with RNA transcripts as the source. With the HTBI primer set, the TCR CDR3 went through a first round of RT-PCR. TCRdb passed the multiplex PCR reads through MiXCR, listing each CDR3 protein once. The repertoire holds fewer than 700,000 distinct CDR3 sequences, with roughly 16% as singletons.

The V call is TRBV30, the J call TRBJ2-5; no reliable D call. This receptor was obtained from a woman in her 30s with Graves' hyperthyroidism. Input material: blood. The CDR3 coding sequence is TGTGCCTGGAGTGTACAGTTCCAAGAGACCCAGTACTTC. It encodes CAWSVQFQETQYF.